These 7 T cell receptor beta chains were all obtained from the same sample, sequenced in a study of shared clonotypes between healthy human individuals. Sequenced by immunoSEQ multiplex PCR; TCRdb stores in-frame clones only, minus some. In the table there are over 2 million clones, under 95% of which are singletons. Sequenced sample: naive CD4+ T cells from PBMCs. The subset is: CD45RA+ positively selected. These receptors originate from a man younger than 30 in good health. Some clones in this sample may be carry-over from other donors' samples.

This CDR3 reads CASSPGGQGASGNTIYF. Written as DNA, the CDR3 is TGTGCCAGCAGCCCCGGCGGGCAGGGGGCGTCTGGAAACACCATATATTTT. The chain combines TRBV21-1 with TRBJ1-3; TRBD1 reflects the table's D call only, with no check against the DNA. TRBV21-1 constitutes a pseudogene. This CDR3 has 17 residues.

As DNA, the CDR3 is TGTGCCAGCAGGAGGGACAGGGGGAGCGATGGCTACACCTTC. Encoded protein: CASRRDRGSDGYTF. V gene TRBV9 combines with J gene TRBJ1-2; 11 nucleotides agree with TRBD1. V trimming: 5 bases; J trimming: 6 bases; junction bases outside the gene matches: 6. This CDR3 comprises 14 residues. In germline, CDR1 is SGDLS, CDR2 YYNGEE.

The genes are TRBV9 and TRBJ1-1, with D uncertain. This CDR3 spans 15 amino acids. Germline CDR1 SGDLS, CDR2 YYNGEE. The V gene lost 3 bases and the J gene lost 8 bases, with 20 bases spanning the gap. CDR3 in amino acids: CASSAVLTGGSEAFF. The CDR3, as DNA: TGTGCCAGCAGCGCTGTCTTGACCGGAGGTTCGGAAGCTTTCTTT.

The chain carries TRBV29-1 and TRBJ2-7; weak D call: TRBD1 (6 bases). V was clipped by 3 bases and J by 6 bases, with 21 bases between them. Germline V gives CDR1 SQVTM, CDR2 ANQGSEA. The CDR3 has 15 amino acids. The CDR3 region has the DNA TGCAGCGTTGACCAGGGGACAACAGGATTTCTCGAGCAGTACTTC. It codes for CSVDQGTTGFLEQYF.

The chain recombines TRBV6-1 with TRBJ2-1; tentative D call: TRBD2 (5 bases). There are 15 residues in the CDR3. CDR1 is MNHNS, CDR2 SASEGT, per germline. With 8 bases removed from V and 4 bases from J, the gap between germline ends came to 18 bases. CDR3 sequence: CASCTLSGAYNEQFF. CDR3 in DNA: TGTGCCAGCTGTACGCTAAGCGGAGCGTACAATGAGCAGTTCTTC.

The chain has TRBV6-6 and TRBJ2-1; either TRBD1 or TRBD2 may supply D (6 bases each). The CDR3 has 16 amino acids. Germline loops: CDR1 MNHNY, CDR2 SVGAGI (reference sequence). V was pared by 2 bases and J by 5 bases, with 16 bases between. CDR3 region: CASSYRGRGGNNEQFF. The CDR3 nucleotides are TGTGCCAGCAGTTACAGGGGCAGGGGAGGTAACAATGAGCAGTTCTTC.

The chain uses TRBV6-4 and TRBJ2-7; 9 bases match TRBD2. The germline V gene encodes CDR1 MRHNA and CDR2 SNTAGT. This CDR3 is built from 15 residues. Trimming took 6 bases from V and 0 from J; bases not matched to a gene: 6. In nucleotides, the CDR3 is TGTGCCAGCAGCGAACTAGCGGGTTCCTCCTACGAGCAGTACTTC. This encodes CASSELAGSSYEQYF.